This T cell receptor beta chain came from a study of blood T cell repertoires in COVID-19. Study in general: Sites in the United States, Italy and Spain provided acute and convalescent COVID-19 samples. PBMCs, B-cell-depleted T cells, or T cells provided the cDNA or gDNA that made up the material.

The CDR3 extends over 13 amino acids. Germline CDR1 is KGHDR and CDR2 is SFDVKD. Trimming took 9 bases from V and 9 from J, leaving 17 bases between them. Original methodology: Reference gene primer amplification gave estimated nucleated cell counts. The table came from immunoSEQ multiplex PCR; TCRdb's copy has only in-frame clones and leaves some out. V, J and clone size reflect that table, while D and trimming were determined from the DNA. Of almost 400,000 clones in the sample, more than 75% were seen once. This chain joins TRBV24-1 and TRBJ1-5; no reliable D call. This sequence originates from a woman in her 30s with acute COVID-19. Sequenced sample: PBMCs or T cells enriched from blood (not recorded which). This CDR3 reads CATQSYLTGPQHF. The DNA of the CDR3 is TGTGCCACCCAATCATACCTGACGGGGCCCCAGCATTTT.